Listed below are T cell receptor beta chains from one sample, sequenced in a study of T cell clonotyping in hematopoietic cell transplantation. The repertoire was sequenced with immunoSEQ multiplex PCR; TCRdb's copy has only in-frame clones and lacks some. The data hold under 45,000 clones, with roughly 96% observed a single time. This sample comprised peripheral blood mononuclear cells, obtained before stem cell transplant. Receptor source: a man in his forties with chronic myeloid leukemia. Some clones in this sample may be carry-over from other donors' samples. Each CDR3 is given with its conserved first and last residue. The D gene is left open where the match is weak. Size is stated for part of the rows, as once, few or many counts, or as a class when the clone is expanded.

j_gene: TRBJ2-1
d_gene: .
abundance: few
v_gene: TRBV20-1
CDR3aa: CSARAYGEQFF
CDR3nt: TGCAGTGCTAGGGCTTACGGTGAGCAGTTCTTC

j_gene: TRBJ1-1
d_gene: .
abundance: .
v_gene: TRBV29-1
CDR3aa: CSVDGRGGTEAFF
CDR3nt: TGCAGCGTTGATGGCAGAGGGGGAACTGAAGCTTTCTTT

j_gene: TRBJ1-2
d_gene: .
abundance: .
v_gene: TRBV28
CDR3aa: CASSLSQANYGYTF
CDR3nt: TGTGCCAGCAGTTTATCGCAGGCTAACTATGGCTACACCTTC

j_gene: TRBJ1-1
d_gene: .
abundance: .
v_gene: TRBV28
CDR3aa: CASSLYGENTEAFF
CDR3nt: TGTGCCAGCAGTTTATACGGAGAGAACACTGAAGCTTTCTTT

j_gene: TRBJ1-6
d_gene: TRBD1
abundance: once
v_gene: TRBV7-2
CDR3aa: CASSPKTGSDNSPLHF
CDR3nt: TGTGCCAGCAGCCCAAAGACAGGGTCGGATAATTCACCCCTCCACTTT

j_gene: TRBJ1-1
d_gene: .
abundance: once
v_gene: TRBV29-1
CDR3aa: CSVLPTGRRAEAFF
CDR3nt: TGCAGCGTTCTTCCTACAGGTCGAAGGGCTGAAGCTTTCTTT

j_gene: TRBJ2-5
d_gene: .
abundance: .
v_gene: TRBV7-3
CDR3aa: CASSLGRSALQETQYF
CDR3nt: TGTGCCAGCAGCTTAGGTCGGAGCGCGCTACAAGAGACCCAGTACTTC

j_gene: TRBJ1-6
d_gene: .
abundance: .
v_gene: TRBV5-1
CDR3aa: CASSLGQNNSPLHF
CDR3nt: TGCGCCAGCAGCTTGGGACAGAATAATTCACCCCTCCACTTT

j_gene: TRBJ2-5
d_gene: .
abundance: .
v_gene: TRBV28
CDR3aa: CASSLTWPRRETQYF
CDR3nt: TGTGCCAGCAGCTTAACTTGGCCTCGAAGGGAGACCCAGTACTTC

j_gene: TRBJ2-3
d_gene: .
abundance: .
v_gene: TRBV30
CDR3aa: CAWSVGVLERDTQYF
CDR3nt: TGTGCCTGGAGTGTGGGGGTACTCGAACGAGATACGCAGTATTTT

j_gene: TRBJ2-3
d_gene: TRBD2
abundance: .
v_gene: TRBV11-3
CDR3aa: CASSSGTSGGARDTQYF
CDR3nt: TGTGCCAGCAGCTCTGGGACTAGCGGGGGGGCGCGGGATACGCAGTATTTT

j_gene: TRBJ1-5
d_gene: .
abundance: .
v_gene: TRBV19
CDR3aa: CASSRLYESNQPQHF
CDR3nt: TGTGCCAGTAGTCGCCTATATGAAAGCAATCAGCCCCAGCATTTT

j_gene: TRBJ1-5
d_gene: TRBD1
abundance: .
v_gene: TRBV27
CDR3aa: CASSFGTGYNQPQHF
CDR3nt: TGTGCCAGCAGTTTCGGGACAGGATATAATCAGCCCCAGCATTTT

j_gene: TRBJ1-2
d_gene: .
abundance: .
v_gene: TRBV20-1
CDR3aa: CSHPNANGYTF
CDR3nt: TGCAGTCACCCCAACGCCAATGGCTACACCTTC

j_gene: TRBJ2-7
d_gene: .
abundance: .
v_gene: TRBV7-2
CDR3aa: CASSFSSYEQYF
CDR3nt: TGTGCCAGCAGCTTTTCATCCTACGAGCAGTACTTC

j_gene: TRBJ1-3
d_gene: TRBD1
abundance: few
v_gene: TRBV7-8
CDR3aa: CASSLQTGTGNTIYF
CDR3nt: TGTGCCAGCAGCTTACAGACAGGGACTGGAAACACCATATATTTT